A selection of T cell receptor beta chains follows, all from one sample in a study of CD8 T cells in Susac syndrome. TCRdb re-analysed the immunoSEQ multiplex PCR reads in MiXCR, keeping a single row per CDR3 protein. The table lists about 280,000 distinct CDR3 sequences, approximately 81% of them singletons, with about 0.11% in the top ten. Source material: CD8+ T cells from PBMCs. All receptors derive from a human donor with multiple sclerosis. CDR3s include the opening cysteine and the closing phenylalanine or tryptophan. Each record gives: V gene, D gene, clone size, J gene, CDR3 protein, CDR3 DNA. D genes are given only for firm matches. Some rows have no size entry. The others give once, few or many, or a class for an expanded clone.

>TRBV12-3/TRBV12-4|.|.|TRBJ2-3
CASRTVGRSLSTDTQYF
TGTGCCAGCAGGACCGTGGGTAGGAGTCTCAGCACAGATACGCAGTATTTT
>TRBV5-6|.|.|TRBJ2-5
CASSFGSGPQETQYF
TGTGCCAGCAGCTTTGGCAGCGGGCCCCAAGAGACCCAGTACTTC
>TRBV6-5|.|.|TRBJ2-1
CASSYGSEGNNEQFF
TGTGCCAGCAGTTACGGGTCGGAGGGGAACAATGAGCAGTTCTTC
>TRBV15|TRBD1|.|TRBJ2-7
CATRRQGYEQYF
TGTGCCACCAGGCGACAGGGGTACGAGCAGTACTTC
>TRBV27|.|.|TRBJ2-7
CASSPMGVRYEQYF
TGTGCCAGCAGCCCCATGGGGGTTAGGTACGAGCAGTACTTC
>TRBV14|TRBD1|.|TRBJ2-7
CASSQETGDSYEQYF
TGTGCCAGCAGCCAAGAGACAGGGGATTCTTACGAGCAGTACTTC
>TRBV5-6|.|.|TRBJ1-1
CASGDVSAGEAFF
TGTGCCAGCGGAGACGTTTCGGCCGGTGAAGCTTTCTTT
>TRBV27|.|.|TRBJ2-1
CASSPLSLSEQFF
TGTGCCAGCAGTCCGCTGTCACTCAGTGAGCAGTTCTTC
>TRBV30|TRBD1|.|TRBJ1-2
CAWSSGDSPVFHYGYTF
TGTGCCTGGAGTTCGGGGGACAGTCCTGTTTTTCACTATGGCTACACCTTC
>TRBV27|.|once|TRBJ1-1
CASSLIPRTEAFF
TGTGCCAGCAGCCTAATCCCCCGGACTGAAGCTTTCTTT
>TRBV15|TRBD1|.|TRBJ2-5
CATSRGKTGVRETQYF
TGTGCCACCAGCAGGGGAAAGACAGGGGTTCGAGAGACCCAGTACTTC
>TRBV20-1|.|.|TRBJ2-1
CSAREVQLEQFF
TGCAGTGCTAGAGAAGTACAGCTCGAGCAGTTCTTC
>TRBV7-3|.|.|TRBJ2-1
CASSLTVGSYNEQFF
TGTGCCAGCAGCTTAACGGTGGGATCCTACAATGAGCAGTTCTTC
>TRBV18|.|few|TRBJ1-1
CASSLPGGGTEAFF
TGTGCCAGCTCACTTCCCGGGGGGGGAACTGAAGCTTTCTTT
>TRBV28|.|.|TRBJ2-3
CASRHALTSTDTQYF
TGTGCCAGCAGGCACGCATTGACTAGCACAGATACGCAGTATTTT
>TRBV4-1|.|.|TRBJ2-7
CASSQEGPTTRYEQYF
TGCGCCAGCAGCCAAGAGGGTCCTACGACCAGATACGAGCAGTACTTC
>TRBV29-1|TRBD1|.|TRBJ1-1
CSVDSRDRGEETPEAFF
TGCAGCGTTGACTCTCGGGACAGGGGTGAGGAGACACCTGAAGCTTTCTTT
>TRBV20-1|.|.|TRBJ1-3
CSARASQAISGNTIYF
TGCAGTGCTAGAGCGTCACAGGCGATCTCTGGAAACACCATATATTTT
>TRBV7-8|.|.|TRBJ1-5
CASSYGLVGGNQPQHF
TGTGCCAGCAGCTACGGACTTGTTGGGGGTAATCAGCCCCAGCATTTT
>TRBV5-1|TRBD2|.|TRBJ2-3
CASRFRLAGNTDTQYF
TGCGCCAGCAGGTTTCGACTAGCGGGGAACACAGATACGCAGTATTTT
>TRBV6-2/TRBV6-3|TRBD2|.|TRBJ2-1
CASSYLLGAGDNEQFF
TGTGCCAGCAGTTACCTCCTGGGAGCGGGAGATAATGAGCAGTTCTTC
>TRBV27|TRBD2|few|TRBJ2-7
CASSLLLAGTHEQYF
TGTGCCAGCAGTTTATTGCTAGCGGGAACTCACGAGCAGTACTTC
>TRBV27|.|.|TRBJ2-2
CASSFSSGTGELFF
TGTGCCAGCAGTTTTTCCAGCGGCACCGGGGAGCTGTTTTTT
>TRBV5-1|.|.|TRBJ2-7
CASTGPPIYEQYF
TGCGCCAGCACAGGACCGCCCATCTACGAGCAGTACTTC
>TRBV5-5|TRBD1|.|TRBJ2-7
CASSPGQGSDHEQYF
TGTGCCAGCAGCCCGGGACAGGGCTCGGACCACGAGCAGTACTTC
>TRBV6-1|.|.|TRBJ1-1
CAVESRGEAFF
TGTGCCGTCGAAAGCAGGGGTGAAGCTTTCTTT
>TRBV25-1|TRBD1|.|TRBJ2-5
CASSVRQGETQYF
TGTGCCAGCAGTGTCCGACAGGGGGAGACCCAGTACTTC
>TRBV19|.|.|TRBJ1-5
CASSIVPHLRRNQPQHF
TGTGCCAGTAGTATAGTCCCCCATCTCCGTCGCAATCAGCCCCAGCATTTT
>TRBV7-9|TRBD2|.|TRBJ2-4
CASSTRGVAGVDIQYF
TGTGCCAGCAGCACCCGGGGGGTAGCGGGAGTTGACATTCAGTACTTC
>TRBV7-8|.|once|TRBJ1-3
CASSLITERTIYF
TGTGCCAGCAGCTTAATTACTGAGCGCACCATATATTTT
>TRBV6-2/TRBV6-3|.|.|TRBJ1-4
CASSWTDRNEKLFF
TGTGCCAGCAGTTGGACAGACCGTAATGAAAAACTGTTTTTT
>TRBV12-3/TRBV12-4|TRBD1|.|TRBJ2-7
CASSPGGQGYEQYF
TGTGCCAGCAGCCCAGGGGGACAGGGCTACGAGCAGTACTTC
>TRBV4-1|TRBD1|.|TRBJ2-7
CASSQVATGLTYEQYF
TGCGCCAGCAGCCAAGTTGCGACAGGGCTAACCTACGAGCAGTACTTC
>TRBV5-1|TRBD2|.|TRBJ2-1
CASRETSGRAYEQFF
TGCGCCAGCAGAGAAACTAGCGGGAGGGCCTATGAGCAGTTCTTC
>TRBV7-9|.|few|TRBJ1-1
CASSPGGGEAFF
TGTGCCAGCAGCCCCGGCGGCGGAGAAGCTTTCTTT
>TRBV16|.|few|TRBJ2-1
CASSQALRTPSYNEQFF
TGTGCCAGCAGCCAAGCCCTCAGGACCCCATCCTACAATGAGCAGTTCTTC
>TRBV20-1|TRBD2|.|TRBJ2-7
CSASFPAGTHEQYF
TGCAGTGCTAGTTTCCCAGCGGGAACCCACGAGCAGTACTTC
>TRBV24-1|TRBD2|once|TRBJ2-5
CATSDLAGTSKETQYF
TGTGCCACCAGTGATTTGGCCGGGACTAGCAAAGAGACCCAGTACTTC
>TRBV20-1|.|.|TRBJ1-1
CSARREVEAFF
TGCAGTGCTAGGAGGGAAGTTGAAGCTTTCTTT
>TRBV27|TRBD1|.|TRBJ1-5
CASSPGQGAGNQPQHF
TGTGCCAGCAGTCCCGGACAGGGGGCGGGTAATCAGCCCCAGCATTTT
>TRBV12-3/TRBV12-4|TRBD2|.|TRBJ2-1
CASNPGYGSGRWYEQFF
TGTGCCAGCAACCCGGGCTACGGTAGCGGGAGGTGGTATGAGCAGTTCTTC
>TRBV6-5|.|.|TRBJ1-1
CAIRRAQNTEAFF
TGTGCCATCCGCCGCGCGCAGAACACTGAAGCTTTCTTT
>TRBV27|.|.|TRBJ1-1
CASLGGAGNTEAFF
TGTGCCAGCCTAGGGGGGGCGGGAAACACTGAAGCTTTCTTT
>TRBV19|TRBD2|.|TRBJ2-7
CASSYGLAVYEQYF
TGTGCCAGTAGTTACGGACTAGCGGTCTACGAGCAGTACTTC
>TRBV28|TRBD1|.|TRBJ2-7
CASSLWPGQGEQYF
TGTGCCAGCAGTTTATGGCCGGGACAGGGCGAGCAGTACTTC
>TRBV6-1|TRBD2|once|TRBJ2-7
CASSEELAGGSYEQYF
TGTGCCAGCAGTGAAGAGCTAGCGGGAGGGTCCTACGAGCAGTACTTC
>TRBV12-5|.|.|TRBJ1-1
CASGLVPVNTEAFF
TGTGCTAGTGGTTTGGTACCCGTGAACACTGAAGCTTTCTTT
>TRBV25-1|.|once|TRBJ2-7
CASSFISYEQYF
TGTGCCAGCAGTTTCATTAGCTACGAGCAGTACTTC
>TRBV20-1|.|.|TRBJ1-1
CSAPLDAEAFF
TGCAGTGCCCCCCTGGACGCTGAAGCTTTCTTT
>TRBV30|.|.|TRBJ2-2
CALITSPPGELFF
TGTGCCTTGATCACCTCTCCTCCCGGGGAGCTGTTTTTT
>TRBV12-3/TRBV12-4|.|.|TRBJ1-1
CASSNTLNTEAFF
TGTGCCAGCAGCAATACACTGAACACTGAAGCTTTCTTT
>TRBV5-1|.|.|TRBJ1-2
CASSLKQGGKTF
TGCGCCAGCAGCTTGAAACAGGGTGGGAAGACCTTC
>TRBV9|.|.|TRBJ2-2
CASSGELSGAGRTGELFF
TGTGCCAGCAGCGGAGAGCTTTCCGGGGCGGGAAGGACCGGGGAGCTGTTTTTT
>TRBV5-6|.|.|TRBJ2-1
CASSLGLEGTYNEQFF
TGTGCCAGCAGCTTGGGACTCGAAGGCACCTACAATGAGCAGTTCTTC
>TRBV12-3/TRBV12-4|TRBD1|.|TRBJ1-6
CASKGQGAVSPLHF
TGTGCCAGCAAGGGACAGGGTGCGGTTTCACCCCTCCACTTT
>TRBV7-3|TRBD1|.|TRBJ2-7
CASSLRGGEYDDQYF
TGTGCCAGCAGCTTAAGAGGGGGCGAATACGACGACCAGTACTTC
>TRBV9|TRBD2|.|TRBJ2-2
CASKKRETGELFF
TGTGCCAGCAAAAAGCGGGAGACCGGGGAGCTGTTTTTT
>TRBV30|.|.|TRBJ1-2
CAWSVESNYGYTF
TGTGCCTGGAGTGTCGAGTCCAACTATGGCTACACCTTC